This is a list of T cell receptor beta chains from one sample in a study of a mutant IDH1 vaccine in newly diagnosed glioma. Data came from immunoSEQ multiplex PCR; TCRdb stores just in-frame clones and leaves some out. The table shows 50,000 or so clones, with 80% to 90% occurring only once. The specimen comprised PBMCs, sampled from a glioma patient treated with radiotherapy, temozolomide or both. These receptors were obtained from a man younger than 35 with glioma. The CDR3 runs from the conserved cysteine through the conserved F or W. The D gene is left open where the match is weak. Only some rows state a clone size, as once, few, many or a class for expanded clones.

TGTGCCAGCAGCTCAGTAGCTCGAGAGACCTATGGCTACACCTTC	CASSSVARETYGYTF	NA	NA	TRBV7-9	TRBJ1-2
TGTGCCAGCAGTGAGGTTGGTCTTGAAGCTTTCTTT	CASSEVGLEAFF	NA	NA	TRBV2	TRBJ1-1
TGCAGCGTTGTGGGGACCCGCTCCTACAATGAGCAGTTCTTC	CSVVGTRSYNEQFF	NA	NA	TRBV29-1	TRBJ2-1
TGTGCCAGCAGCCAAGGGAGGGGGACAGCCCTTTATACGAACACTGAAGCTTTCTTT	CASSQGRGTALYTNTEAFF	once	TRBD1	TRBV11-1	TRBJ1-1
TGTGCCAGCTCACCAGGGGGATCGCCATGGGGCTACACCTTC	CASSPGGSPWGYTF	NA	NA	TRBV18	TRBJ1-2
TGTGCCAGCAGCGCACAGGGCTACGAGCAGTACTTC	CASSAQGYEQYF	NA	NA	TRBV9	TRBJ2-7
TGTGCCACCAGCAGGACACCGAATAGCAATCAGCCCCAGCATTTT	CATSRTPNSNQPQHF	NA	NA	TRBV15	TRBJ1-5
TGTGCCAGCAGCTTAGCGCTTAGGACTAGCGGGGCGTACGAGCAGTACTTC	CASSLALRTSGAYEQYF	NA	TRBD2	TRBV7-9	TRBJ2-7
TGTGCCAGCAGTTTTCAGAACACCGGGGAGCTGTTTTTT	CASSFQNTGELFF	NA	NA	TRBV27	TRBJ2-2
TGTGCCAGCAGCGCACAGGGGCGACGAGGCACCGGGGAGCTGTTTTTT	CASSAQGRRGTGELFF	NA	TRBD1	TRBV5-4	TRBJ2-2
TGTGCCAGCAGCTTGGTAGGATCCTACGAGCAGTACTTC	CASSLVGSYEQYF	NA	NA	TRBV5-4	TRBJ2-7
TGTGCCAGCAGCCCGGGACTAGCGGGGGGGAGGACCGGGGAGCTGTTTTTT	CASSPGLAGGRTGELFF	NA	TRBD2	TRBV7-2	TRBJ2-2
TGTGCCATCAGTGACCGCTCCCAGGGCCTGAAAAACTATGGCTACACCTTC	CAISDRSQGLKNYGYTF	NA	NA	TRBV10-3	TRBJ1-2
TGTGCCAGCAGTGAAGCGCAGGAGGGTAGCTACGAGCAGTACTTC	CASSEAQEGSYEQYF	NA	NA	TRBV6-1	TRBJ2-7
TGTGCCAGCAGTGAATACGATGGGGGAAAAGATGGCTACACCTTC	CASSEYDGGKDGYTF	few	NA	TRBV25-1	TRBJ1-2
TGTGCCAGCCAGGTGGAGGGGCAGGACACTGAAGCTTTCTTT	CASQVEGQDTEAFF	NA	NA	TRBV13	TRBJ1-1
TGTGCCAGCAGTCCCTCTATGGATCAGCCCCAGCATTTT	CASSPSMDQPQHF	NA	NA	TRBV6-5	TRBJ1-5
TGTGCCAGCGGCCGGGACACCAGGAAAGAAGCTTTCTTT	CASGRDTRKEAFF	NA	NA	TRBV2	TRBJ1-1
TGTGCCAGCAGTCTATCGACAGGGGCTGGCACTGAAGCTTTCTTT	CASSLSTGAGTEAFF	few	TRBD1	TRBV27	TRBJ1-1
TGTGCCAGCAGTGGGACAGGGCGGACTGAAGCTTTCTTT	CASSGTGRTEAFF	NA	TRBD1	TRBV6-6	TRBJ1-1
TGTGCCAGCAGAAATTCCGGACACAACAATCAGCCCCAGCATTTT	CASRNSGHNNQPQHF	NA	NA	TRBV27	TRBJ1-5
TGTGCCAGCAGCGTAGCTGCAGGGAGGGGAAACTATGGCTACACCTTC	CASSVAAGRGNYGYTF	few	NA	TRBV9	TRBJ1-2
TGTGCCAGCAGTGAACAACAGGCGGGAGATACGCAGTATTTT	CASSEQQAGDTQYF	few	NA	TRBV6-1	TRBJ2-3
TGTGCCAGCAGCGTAGATATGAGGGGGCCCTACAATGAGCAGTTCTTC	CASSVDMRGPYNEQFF	NA	TRBD1	TRBV9	TRBJ2-1
TGCGCCAGCAGCCAATTCGGACACGACGAGCAGTACTTC	CASSQFGHDEQYF	NA	NA	TRBV4-3	TRBJ2-7
TGTGCCAGTAGTATAATAACAGGGATGGGTACTGAAGCTTTCTTT	CASSIITGMGTEAFF	NA	NA	TRBV19	TRBJ1-1
TGTGCCAGCAGCTTACAGGGGGACGGCTACACCTTC	CASSLQGDGYTF	once	TRBD1	TRBV7-2	TRBJ1-2